This TCR beta chain came from a study of cytomegalovirus exposure and HLA in healthy donors. Across the study: Caucasian-associated ancestry cluster membership applied to about 80% of about 370 genotyped donors.

Trimming took off 1 base at V and 5 bases at J, with 10 bases between the two ends. Germline V gives CDR1 SGHRS, CDR2 YFSETQ. This CDR3 contains 14 residues. The PCR was carried out with 60 Vbeta primers and 13 Jbeta primers. Original processing notes: Counted up in a later analysis, unique TCR beta chains came to about 83 million, with some 11 million shared. Assay: immunoSEQ multiplex PCR; the TCRdb copy retains only in-frame clones and omits some. D and trimming come from the DNA, and the V and J calls and clone size come from that table. The sample carries 95,000 to 130,000 clones, around 62% recorded once.

This chain links TRBV5-1 with TRBJ1-5, with D maybe TRBD1 (6 bases). The origin of this receptor is a middle-aged woman in good health and CMV-seropositive. Sample: PBMCs. The CDR3 is CASSLWGPDQPQHF. CDR3 nucleotides: TGCGCCAGCAGCTTGTGGGGGCCGGATCAGCCCCAGCATTTT.